This TCR beta chain originates from a study of post-analysis software for immune sequencing data. Study in general: Disease trajectories encompassed relapsing-remitting, secondary progressive and progressive-relapsing multiple sclerosis. General study points: Samples from a shared batch, those prepared together, strongly co-clustered by F measure. In patients, roughly five TRBV segments were more frequent than in controls, with TRBV5-6, TRBV5-1 and TRBV20-1 among them. Multiple sclerosis was associated with a significant reduction in normalized Chao1 diversity relative to controls.

Presence of unique molecular identifiers characterized the TCR beta cDNA libraries. cDNA molecules numbering 400,000 to 550,000 came from about 0.94 to 9.7 million T cells. TCRdb ran MiXCR on the PCR reads and lists one entry per CDR3 protein. Found here are roughly 800,000 distinct CDR3 sequences, 25% to 30% of them singletons; the top ten hold approximately 0.6%. On this clonotype: Its antigen remains unknown.

The germline CDR1 and CDR2 sequences are SGHRS and YFSETQ. The CDR3 extends over 17 amino acids. The V gene lost 2 bases and the J gene lost 0 bases, with 16 bases spanning the gap. The chain is built from TRBV5-1 and TRBJ2-3; D may correspond to TRBD1 or TRBD2 (5 bases each). This TCR derives from a girl aged 10 to 17 with multiple sclerosis. Specimen: blood. The CDR3 sequence: CASSFQPGAPSTDTQYF. The CDR3 region has the DNA TGCGCCAGCAGCTTCCAGCCCGGGGCCCCTAGCACAGATACGCAGTATTTT.